The 23 T cell receptor beta chains below were found in one sample sequenced in a study of T cell responses to AZD1222 COVID-19 vaccine. The assay was immunoSEQ multiplex PCR, and TCRdb's table has in-frame clones only and misses some. The table lists 80,000 to 100,000 clones, over 80% of them singletons. The input for sequencing was peripheral blood, taken 28 days after the second AZD1222 dose. Receptors were obtained from an adult who received the AZD1222 COVID-19 vaccine.

V usage is TRBV5-1 and J usage is TRBJ1-1; D is unclear. The CDR3 loop spans 13 amino acids. The V gene lost 0 bases and the J gene lost 5 bases, with 8 bases spanning the gap. In germline, CDR1 is SGHRS, CDR2 YFSETQ. This chain's CDR3 is CASSLVPATEAFF. The CDR3 nucleotides are TGCGCCAGCAGCTTGGTGCCCGCGACTGAAGCTTTCTTT.

The rearrangement uses TRBV7-2 and TRBJ2-2; 8 bases fit TRBD2. The CDR3 contains 15 residues. Germline loops: CDR1 SGHTA, CDR2 FQGNSA. V gave up 5 bases and J gave up 7 bases; unmatched junction bases: 9. This chain's CDR3 is CASSTGLATYGELFF. For the CDR3, the DNA is TGTGCCAGCAGCACCGGACTAGCCACATACGGGGAGCTGTTTTTT.

The genes are TRBV11-2 and TRBJ2-7; 7 bases are shared with TRBD2. The length of the CDR3 is 19 residues. Unmatched junction bases numbered 21, after V lost 5 bases and J lost 2 bases. The germline gives CDR1 SGHAT, CDR2 FQNNGV. CDR3 coding DNA: TGTGCCAGCAGCCTAAACCCCATGTTGGCGGGAGATATCACCTACGAGCAGTACTTC. It specifies CASSLNPMLAGDITYEQYF. Complete variable domain (other parts from reference TRBV11-2 and TRBJ2-7): EAGVAQSPRYKIIEKRQSVAFWCNPISGHATLYWYQQILGQGPKLLIQFQNNGVVDDSQLPKDRFSAERLKGVDSTLKIQPAKLEDSAVYLCASSLNPMLAGDITYEQYFGPGTRLTVT.

V and J are TRBV7-3 and TRBJ2-1; D is unclear. Per germline, CDR1 SGHTA and CDR2 FQGTGA. The CDR3 spans 15 residues. Trimming took off 4 bases at V and 4 bases at J, with 14 bases between the two ends. The CDR3 reads CASSSSGQTYNEQFF. DNA of the CDR3: TGTGCCAGCAGCTCCTCCGGGCAAACTTACAATGAGCAGTTCTTC.

The rearrangement uses TRBV29-1 and TRBJ1-4; 7 bases align to TRBD1. V was pared by 6 bases and J by 7 bases, with 8 bases of the junction left unmatched. The germline CDR1 and CDR2 sequences are SQVTM and ANQGSEA. The CDR3 sequence is 13 residues long. CDR3 bases: TGCAGCGTGCGCAGGGGGGAGGGTGAAAAACTGTTTTTT. Translation: CSVRRGEGEKLFF.

The table lists this clone with a count of one. The chain carries TRBV18 and TRBJ1-2; no definite D call. This CDR3 has 14 residues. CDR1 is KGHSH and CDR2 is LQKENI in the germline V gene. V was cut by 6 bases and J by 5 bases, with 16 bases left in between. CDR3 loop: CASSSDIGPYGYTF. In nucleotides, the CDR3 is TGTGCCAGCTCGTCCGACATTGGCCCGTATGGCTACACCTTC.

The rearrangement links TRBV21-1 to TRBJ1-1; the table gives TRBD1 as D, unverified against the DNA. TRBV21-1 is a pseudogene. The CDR3 totals 14 residues. The CDR3 region is CASSKQGLNTEAFF. As DNA, the CDR3 is TGTGCCAGCAGCAAACAGGGCCTGAACACTGAAGCTTTCTTT.

The V gene is TRBV7-6, the J gene TRBJ1-4; no clear D gene. V lost 5 bases and J lost 2, with 18 bases in between. Per the germline V gene, CDR1 is SGHVS and CDR2 is FNYEAQ. CDR3 size: 17 residues. CDR3 in DNA: TGTGCCAGCAGCCCCCGGGCGATGGGAGGCACTAATGAAAAACTGTTTTTT. Translated, it gives CASSPRAMGGTNEKLFF.

The chain couples TRBV24-1 to TRBJ2-3; D is unclear. This CDR3 spans 15 amino acids. CDR1 and CDR2 from the germline V gene are KGHDR and SFDVKD. V lost 4 bases to trimming and J lost 2 bases, with 12 bases between them. In DNA form, the CDR3 reads TGTGCCACCAGTGACTCGACATTTTACACAGATACGCAGTATTTT. This translates into CATSDSTFYTDTQYF.

The chain carries TRBV19 and TRBJ1-5; 9 nucleotides line up with TRBD1. Per germline, CDR1 LNHDA and CDR2 SQIVND (reference sequence). The CDR3 is 15 amino acids. The trim removed 2 bases at V and 7 bases at J, leaving 6 bases unmatched. The CDR3: CASSITGGFGQPQHF. The CDR3, as DNA: TGTGCCAGTAGTATAACAGGGGGCTTTGGGCAGCCCCAGCATTTT.

The chain is built from TRBV19 and TRBJ1-3; D is uncertain. The CDR3 has 14 residues. V dropped 5 bases and J dropped 2 bases, with 10 bases sitting between them. The germline V gene has CDR1 LNHDA and CDR2 SQIVND (reference sequence). The CDR3 bases are TGTGCCAGTAGTGCGACATTTACTGGAAACACCATATATTTT. It codes for CASSATFTGNTIYF.

This chain uses TRBV10-3 with TRBJ1-1; 8 bases are a match to TRBD1. The V gene end was trimmed by 6 bases and the J gene end by 1 base; junction bases not matched to a gene: 4. The CDR3 has 14 residues. CDR1 ENHRY and CDR2 SYGVKD come from the germline V gene. CDR3 sequence: CAISYGQGNTEAFF. The CDR3 coding sequence is TGTGCCATCAGCTACGGACAGGGGAACACTGAAGCTTTCTTT.

The V and J genes are TRBV28 and TRBJ1-1; D gene uncertain. Trimming took off 7 bases at V and 6 bases at J, with 9 bases between the two ends. The CDR3 is 11 residues long. The germline V gene encodes CDR1 MDHEN and CDR2 SYDVKM. The CDR3: CASNAPAEAFF. DNA of the CDR3: TGTGCCAGCAATGCGCCCGCTGAAGCTTTCTTT.

The chain couples TRBV28 to TRBJ1-1, with TRBD1 matching over 9 bases. The CDR3 has 17 amino acids. The ends lost 6 bases at V and 6 bases at J; junction bases unmatched: 17. Looked up from germline, CDR1 is MDHEN and CDR2 is SYDVKM. The CDR3 DNA is TGTGCCAGCAGCTCACCCCGTCTGGGGACAGGGCCTGCTGAAGCTTTCTTT. It translates to CASSSPRLGTGPAEAFF.

The V gene is TRBV28, the J gene TRBJ1-2; 9 positions agree with TRBD1. V lost 4 bases to trimming and J lost 8 bases; unmatched junction nucleotides: 14. This CDR3 contains 16 residues. Germline values: CDR1 MDHEN, CDR2 SYDVKM. The CDR3 nucleotides read TGTGCCAGCAGTTCCTGGGGGGGACAGGGTCTCGGCGGCTACACCTTC. Translating gives CASSSWGGQGLGGYTF.

This chain uses TRBV2 with TRBJ1-3; D possibly corresponds to TRBD1 (6 bases). The CDR3 totals 15 residues. V gave up 4 bases and J gave up 2 bases, with 12 bases separating them. Germline V CDR1 and CDR2: SNHLY, FYNNEI. CDR3 sequence: CASSATGGPGNTIYF. The CDR3 DNA follows: TGTGCCAGCAGTGCGACGGGGGGGCCTGGAAACACCATATATTTT.

The chain is built from TRBV12-3 or TRBV12-4 and TRBJ2-1; D gene unclear. This CDR3 has 13 residues. V was pared by 1 base and J by 8 bases, with 9 bases between. This CDR3 is CASSLGSNDEQFF. The CDR3 DNA reads as TGTGCCAGCAGTTTAGGAAGCAACGATGAGCAGTTCTTC.

This chain joins TRBV21-1 and TRBJ2-3; no DNA check was done on the table's D call, TRBD2. TRBV21-1 is reported as a pseudogene. There are 16 residues in the CDR3. This chain's CDR3 is CASSPRSSGRTDTQYF. CDR3 DNA: TGTGCCAGCAGCCCTCGGTCTAGCGGTCGCACAGATACGCAGTATTTT.

This clone has just one count. V gene TRBV18 combines with J gene TRBJ1-3, with 10 bases fitting TRBD1. With V trimmed by 3 bases and J by 2 bases, 4 bases remained unmatched. Germline V CDR1 and CDR2: KGHSH, LQKENI. The CDR3 consists of 16 residues. The CDR3: CASSPTGQGAGNTIYF. The CDR3 DNA reads TGTGCCAGCTCACCTACTGGACAGGGGGCTGGAAACACCATATATTTT.

V is TRBV10-3 and J is TRBJ1-5, with D hard to call. Germline loops: CDR1 ENHRY, CDR2 SYGVKD. The CDR3 loop spans 14 amino acids. The V end was cut by 0 bases, the J end by 5 bases, with 8 bases between. The CDR3 sequence is CAISESSRDQPQHF. Here the CDR3 DNA reads TGTGCCATCAGTGAGTCCAGTCGGGATCAGCCCCAGCATTTT.

As regards this clone: The sample holds other DNA sequences that translate to the same CDR3. This chain links TRBV29-1 with TRBJ2-3; D remains ambiguous. The ends were cut back, 3 bases at V and 3 bases at J, with 1 base in the middle. Per the germline V gene, CDR1 is SQVTM and CDR2 is ANQGSEA. This CDR3 has 10 amino acids. The CDR3 bases are TGCAGCGTTGATACAGATACGCAGTATTTT. Amino acids: CSVDTDTQYF.

V gene TRBV24-1 combines with J gene TRBJ2-1; weak D call: TRBD2 (6 bases). The CDR3 extends over 13 amino acids. Per the germline V gene, CDR1 is KGHDR and CDR2 is SFDVKD. The V end lost 6 bases, the J end lost 10 bases, and 15 bases lay between the germline ends. The CDR3 sequence is CATSHPPGGEQFF. CDR3 in DNA: TGTGCCACCAGTCACCCCCCCGGAGGGGAGCAGTTCTTC.

The chain combines TRBV2 with TRBJ2-1, with D perhaps matching TRBD2 (6 bases). This CDR3 has 16 residues. The V gene lost 5 bases and the J gene lost 9 bases, with 23 bases spanning the gap. Germline lookup yields CDR1 SNHLY and CDR2 FYNNEI. The CDR3 nucleotides read TGTGCCAGCAGTCCAGGGCGGCTATCCAGACTAGGTGAGCAGTTCTTC. Its translation: CASSPGRLSRLGEQFF.